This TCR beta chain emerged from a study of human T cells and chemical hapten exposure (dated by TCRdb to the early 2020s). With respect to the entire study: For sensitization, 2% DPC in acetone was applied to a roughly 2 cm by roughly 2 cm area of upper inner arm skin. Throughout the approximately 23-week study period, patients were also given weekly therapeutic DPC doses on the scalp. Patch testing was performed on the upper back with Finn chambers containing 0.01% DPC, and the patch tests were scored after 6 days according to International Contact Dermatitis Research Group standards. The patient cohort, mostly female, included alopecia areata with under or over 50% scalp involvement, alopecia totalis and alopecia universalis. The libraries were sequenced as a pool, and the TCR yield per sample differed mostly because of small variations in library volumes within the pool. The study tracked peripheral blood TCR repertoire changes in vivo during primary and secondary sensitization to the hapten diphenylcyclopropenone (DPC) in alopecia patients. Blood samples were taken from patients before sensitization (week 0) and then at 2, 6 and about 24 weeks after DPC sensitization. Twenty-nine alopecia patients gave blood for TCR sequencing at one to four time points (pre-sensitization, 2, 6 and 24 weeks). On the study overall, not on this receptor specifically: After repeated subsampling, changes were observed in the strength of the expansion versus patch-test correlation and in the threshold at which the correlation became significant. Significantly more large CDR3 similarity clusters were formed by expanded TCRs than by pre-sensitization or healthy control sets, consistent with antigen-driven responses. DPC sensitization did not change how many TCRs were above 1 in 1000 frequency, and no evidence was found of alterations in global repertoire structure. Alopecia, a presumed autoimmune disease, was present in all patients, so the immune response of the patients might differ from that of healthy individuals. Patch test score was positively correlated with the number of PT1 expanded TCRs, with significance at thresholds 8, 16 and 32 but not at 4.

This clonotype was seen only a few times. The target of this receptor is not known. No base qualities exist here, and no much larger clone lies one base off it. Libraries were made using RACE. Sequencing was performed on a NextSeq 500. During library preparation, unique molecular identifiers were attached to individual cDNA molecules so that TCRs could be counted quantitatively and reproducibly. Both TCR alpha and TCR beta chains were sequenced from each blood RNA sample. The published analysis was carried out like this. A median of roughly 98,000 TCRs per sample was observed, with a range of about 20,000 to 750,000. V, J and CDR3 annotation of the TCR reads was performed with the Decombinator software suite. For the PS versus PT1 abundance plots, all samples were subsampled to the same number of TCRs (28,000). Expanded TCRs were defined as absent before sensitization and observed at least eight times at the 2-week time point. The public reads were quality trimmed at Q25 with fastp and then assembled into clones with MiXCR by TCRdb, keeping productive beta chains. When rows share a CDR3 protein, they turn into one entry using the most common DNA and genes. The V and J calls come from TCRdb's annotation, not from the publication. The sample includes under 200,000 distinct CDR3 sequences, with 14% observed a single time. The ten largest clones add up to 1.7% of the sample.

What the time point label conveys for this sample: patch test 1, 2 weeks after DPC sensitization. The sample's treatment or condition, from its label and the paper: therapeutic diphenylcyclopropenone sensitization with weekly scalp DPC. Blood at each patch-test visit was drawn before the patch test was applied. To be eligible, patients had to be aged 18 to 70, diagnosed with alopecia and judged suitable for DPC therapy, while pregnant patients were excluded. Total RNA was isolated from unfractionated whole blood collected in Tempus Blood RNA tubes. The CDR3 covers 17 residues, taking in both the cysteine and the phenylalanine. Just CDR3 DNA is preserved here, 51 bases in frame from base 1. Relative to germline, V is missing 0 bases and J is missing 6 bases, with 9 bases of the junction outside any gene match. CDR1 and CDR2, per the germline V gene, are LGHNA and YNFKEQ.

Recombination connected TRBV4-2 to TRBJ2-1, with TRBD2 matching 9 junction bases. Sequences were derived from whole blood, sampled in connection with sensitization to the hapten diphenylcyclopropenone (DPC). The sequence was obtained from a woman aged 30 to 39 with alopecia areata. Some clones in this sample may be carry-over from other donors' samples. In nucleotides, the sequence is TGTGCCAGCAGCCAAGATGACGGCGGGAGGGCGGGCAATGAGCAGTTCTTC. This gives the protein CASSQDDGGRAGNEQFF.